The 14 T cell receptor beta chains in this list originate from one sample, sequenced in a study of cytomegalovirus exposure and HLA in healthy donors. In the PCR, 60 Vbeta and 13 Jbeta primers were used. Assay: immunoSEQ multiplex PCR; the TCRdb copy retains only in-frame clones and omits some. The table lists 200,000 to 250,000 clones, with roughly 0.89% in the top ten. Material: PBMCs. The receptors derive from a woman aged 25 to 39 in good health and CMV-seropositive.

This chain links TRBV11-2 with TRBJ2-5; TRBD1 matches at 10 bases. The last part of the DNA fits TRBJ2-7 better; the J call may be wrong. CDR3 length: 15 amino acids. Germline CDR1 and CDR2: SGHAT and FQNNGV. For the CDR3, the DNA is TGTGCCAGCAGCTTAGAGGGGACAGGGGTCTACGAGCAGTACTTC. It translates to CASSLEGTGVYEQYF.

The chain couples TRBV21-1 to TRBJ2-3; the table's D call of TRBD2 was not tested on the DNA. TRBV21-1 counts as a pseudogene. The CDR3 runs to 16 residues. CDR3 bases: TGTGCCAGCAGCAAGCAGACTAGCGGGAGCACAGATACGCAGTATTTT. Translation: CASSKQTSGSTDTQYF.

The chain links TRBV5-1 to TRBJ1-5; TRBD1 agrees at 7 bases. In germline, CDR1 is SGHRS, CDR2 YFSETQ. Trimming at V came to 4 bases and at J to 3 bases, leaving 4 bases not matched to a gene. The CDR3 extends over 14 amino acids. The CDR3: CASSTGQFNQPQHF. The CDR3 DNA is TGCGCCAGCAGCACGGGACAGTTCAATCAGCCCCAGCATTTT.

The chain carries TRBV27 and TRBJ2-7; possibly TRBD1 for D (5 bases). Germline V lookup: CDR1 MNHEY, CDR2 SMNVEV (reference sequence). V shed 6 bases and J shed 2 bases, with 11 bases lying between them. This CDR3 spans 13 amino acids. The CDR3 DNA follows: TGTGCCAGCAGGTTAGACAGAACCTACGAGCAGTACTTC. It is translated as CASRLDRTYEQYF.

The V and J genes are TRBV7-8 and TRBJ2-3, with 13 bases identical to TRBD2. The V gene end was trimmed by 6 bases and the J gene end by 1 base; junction bases not matched to a gene: 1. This CDR3 spans 15 amino acids. Germline V lookup: CDR1 SGHVS, CDR2 FQNEAQ. As DNA, the CDR3 is TGTGCCAGCAGAGGACTAGCGGGGGGCACAGATACGCAGTATTTT. It yields the protein CASRGLAGGTDTQYF.

The chain links TRBV4-2 to TRBJ1-4; TRBD1 matches at 7 bases. Unmatched junction bases numbered 4, after V lost 1 base and J lost 2 bases. The germline V gene has CDR1 LGHNA and CDR2 YNFKEQ. The CDR3 is 16 residues long. CDR3 bases: TGTGCCAGCAGCCAAGGGACAGGTCCTACTAATGAAAAACTGTTTTTT. As protein: CASSQGTGPTNEKLFF.

This chain connects TRBV29-1 to TRBJ1-4; 12 nucleotides agree with TRBD1. V shed 7 bases, J shed 10 bases, and the junction held 10 bases outside the gene matches. This CDR3 has 14 amino acids. The germline CDR1 and CDR2 sequences are SQVTM and ANQGSEA. The CDR3 here is CSAGQGAGLGKLFF. The CDR3 DNA reads as TGCAGCGCGGGACAGGGGGCAGGTTTAGGAAAACTGTTTTTT.

The CDR3 loop is CASSPPGFLQYF. The CDR3 region has the DNA TGTGCCAGCAGCCCGCCGGGGTTCCTTCAGTATTTT. J is TRBJ2-3 and V is TRBV7-2; the D gene is possibly TRBD2 (5 bases). This CDR3 has 12 amino acids. CDR1 is SGHTA, CDR2 FQGNSA, per germline. The V end was cut by 5 bases, the J end by 12 bases, with 15 bases between.

The V call is TRBV19, the J call TRBJ2-1; the match to TRBD2 covers 9 bases. Germline V gene sequence: CDR1 LNHDA, CDR2 SQIVND (reference sequence). Trimming at V came to 4 bases and at J to 4 bases, leaving 11 bases not matched to a gene. The CDR3 loop spans 17 amino acids. The CDR3 loop is CASSRRGKLAGYNEQFF. CDR3 nucleotides: TGTGCCAGTAGTAGGCGCGGGAAACTAGCGGGTTACAATGAGCAGTTCTTC.

The gene calls are TRBV5-4 and TRBJ2-3; the D is unclear. This CDR3 is built from 13 residues. Trimming took off 4 bases at V and 6 bases at J, with 12 bases between the two ends. In germline, CDR1 is SGHNT, CDR2 YYREEE (reference sequence). The CDR3 spells CASSRDPGDTQYF. The CDR3 nucleotides are TGTGCCAGCAGCCGTGACCCCGGGGATACGCAGTATTTT.

The chain combines TRBV6-5 with TRBJ1-2; D not certain. The germline V gene has CDR1 MNHEY and CDR2 SVGAGI. The CDR3 is made up of 14 amino acids. V lost 9 bases to trimming and J lost 7 bases, with 21 bases between them. The CDR3 region has the DNA TGTGCCAGTATCCCCCCACTAGAGCGAGGTGGCTACACCTTC. Protein product: CASIPPLERGGYTF.

The chain uses TRBV7-2 and TRBJ2-6, with D tentatively TRBD1 (5 bases). The ends were cut back, 0 bases at V and 4 bases at J, with 7 bases in the middle. This CDR3 contains 15 residues. CDR1 is SGHTA and CDR2 is FQGNSA in the germline V gene. The CDR3 is CASSLAGVGANVLTF. DNA for the CDR3: TGTGCCAGCAGCTTAGCAGGGGTCGGGGCCAACGTCCTGACTTTC. The full variable domain, completed using reference TRBV7-2 and TRBJ2-6, is GAGVSQSPSNKVTEKGKDVELRCDPISGHTALYWYRQSLGQGLEFLIYFQGNSAPDKSGLPSDRFSAERTGGSVSTLTIQRTQQEDSAVYLCASSLAGVGANVLTFGAGSRLTVL.

V and J are TRBV7-8 and TRBJ1-4; perhaps TRBD1 as D (5 bases). CDR3 length equals 15 residues. V was shortened by 1 base and J by 8 bases, with 14 bases between the two germline ends. Germline CDR1 reads SGHVS; CDR2 reads FQNEAQ. CDR3 sequence: CASSLGQGVWEKLFF. As DNA, the CDR3 is TGTGCCAGCAGCTTAGGTCAGGGCGTTTGGGAAAAACTGTTTTTT. Using reference TRBV7-8 and TRBJ1-4 for the parts outside the CDR3, the full variable domain is GAGVSQSPRYKVAKRGQDVALRCDPISGHVSLFWYQQALGQGPEFLTYFQNEAQLDKSGLPSDRFFAERPEGSVSTLKIQRTQQEDSAVYLCASSLGQGVWEKLFFGSGTQLSVL.

This chain uses TRBV7-8 with TRBJ2-5, with TRBD1 as a possible D gene (7 bases). This CDR3 has 17 amino acids. Per the germline V gene, CDR1 is SGHVS and CDR2 is FQNEAQ. V lost 5 bases, J lost 3 bases, and 22 bases lay in between. The CDR3 spells CASSERGDSAPKETQYF. In DNA form, the CDR3 reads TGTGCCAGCAGCGAAAGGGGGGACAGCGCCCCGAAAGAGACCCAGTACTTC.